The sequence of this T cell receptor (beta chain) was determined in a study of blood T cell repertoires in COVID-19. At the level of the study: Samples representing acute and convalescent COVID-19 were sourced from the United States, Italy and Spain.

Original analysis: Estimated nucleated cell counts came from reference gene primer amplification. Here immunoSEQ multiplex PCR was the method, and the copy in TCRdb shows in-frame clones only, minus some. From that table come the V and J calls and clone size; the DNA was used to work out D and trimming. The sample shows approximately 270,000 clones, about 80% of them seen only once. CDR1 and CDR2 from the germline V gene are MDHEN and SYDVKM. The CDR3 is made up of 16 amino acids. V gave up 3 bases and J gave up 7 bases, with 21 bases separating them. The chain carries TRBV28 and TRBJ1-2, with D possibly TRBD1 on 6 matching bases. The sequence derives from a man older than 75 with acute or convalescent COVID-19. The specimen sequenced was peripheral blood. The CDR3 region has the DNA TGTGCCAGCAGTTTGATTTCGGGGGGCGGTATGGGTGGCTACACCTTC. It encodes CASSLISGGGMGGYTF.